This TCR beta chain was documented in a study of shared clonotypes between healthy human individuals. TCRdb keeps only in-frame clones here, not all; method: immunoSEQ multiplex PCR. Among about 2.3 million clones listed, approximately 95% were seen once. Sample: naive CD4+ T cells from PBMCs. Subset noted: CD45RA+ positively selected. This receptor was identified in a man younger than 35 in good health. Some clones in this sample may be carry-over from other donors' samples.

The CDR3 reads CASSKGTANPVLTF. The CDR3 coding sequence is TGTGCCAGCAGTAAAGGGACAGCCAATCCCGTCCTGACTTTC. V and J are TRBV28 and TRBJ2-6, with TRBD1 matching 7 bases. Germline CDR1 MDHEN, CDR2 SYDVKM. Unmatched junction bases numbered 10, after V lost 5 bases and J lost 12 bases. This CDR3 spans 14 amino acids.